This T cell receptor beta chain was obtained from a study of cytomegalovirus exposure and HLA in healthy donors. The PCR used 60 Vbeta and 13 Jbeta primers. Method: immunoSEQ multiplex PCR; TCRdb's copy keeps in-frame clones and lacks some. Here the sample table reports about 78,000 clones. The V and J ends lost 2 bases and 1 base respectively, with 12 bases between them. The CDR3 covers 15 residues. Germline V gene lookup returns CDR1 GTSNPN and CDR2 SVGIG (reference sequence). The clonotype comes from a female donor in good health and CMV-seropositive. V is TRBV30 and J is TRBJ1-5; no clear D. The material sequenced was PBMCs. CDR3 sequence: CAWSQASESNQPQHF. The CDR3 nucleotides read TGTGCCTGGAGTCAAGCGAGTGAAAGCAATCAGCCCCAGCATTTT.